The 9 T cell receptor beta chains given below trace back to one sample, sequenced in a study of a mutant IDH1 vaccine in newly diagnosed glioma. The time point here: week 35, safety follow-up. Every vaccination contained 300 ug of the mutant IDH1 20-mer peptide and was paired with topical imiquimod. These receptors' antigens are unknown. Sequencing used immunoSEQ multiplex PCR; TCRdb keeps in-frame clones, though not all of them. The repertoire has 35,000 to 45,000 clones, over 75% of them found once; the top ten carry approximately 1.5%. The sample here was PBMCs, taken from a glioma patient whose treatment included an IDH1 peptide vaccine. Receptors were obtained from a middle-aged man with glioma.

This chain uses TRBV6-1 with TRBJ1-5; maybe TRBD1 (5 bases). V dropped 5 bases and J dropped 1 base, with 9 bases sitting between them. There are 14 residues in the CDR3. The germline V gene has CDR1 MNHNS and CDR2 SASEGT. CDR3 amino acids: CASSSRESNQPQHF. The CDR3 DNA sequence: TGTGCCAGCAGTTCCAGGGAAAGCAATCAGCCCCAGCATTTT.

V gene TRBV25-1 combines with J gene TRBJ1-1, with D possibly TRBD1 on 5 matching bases. This CDR3 is 16 amino acids long. The germline V and J ends were trimmed by 4 bases and 10 bases, with 25 bases remaining between them. CDR1 and CDR2 (germline): MGHDK, SYGVNS. The CDR3 spells CASSVFWGTPGTGAFF. The CDR3 DNA is TGTGCCAGCAGTGTGTTTTGGGGGACCCCGGGAACAGGAGCTTTCTTT.

The genes are TRBV18 and TRBJ1-1; tentative D call: TRBD1 (6 bases). This CDR3 has 11 residues. V lost 6 bases, J lost 6 bases, and 8 bases lay in between. The V gene's germline CDR1 is KGHSH and CDR2 LQKENI. This CDR3 reads CASSGGPEAFF. The CDR3 coding sequence is TGTGCCAGCTCCGGGGGCCCTGAAGCTTTCTTT. Full variable domain (rest looked up from reference TRBV18 and TRBJ1-1): NAGVMQNPRHLVRRRGQEARLRCSPMKGHSHVYWYRQLPEEGLKFMVYLQKENIIDESGMPKERFSAEFPKEGPSILRIQQVVRGDSAAYFCASSGGPEAFFGQGTRLTVV.

This chain connects TRBV27 to TRBJ1-2; D is unresolved. With 1 base removed from V and 6 bases from J, the gap between germline ends came to 9 bases. The CDR3 spans 13 residues. Germline CDR1 MNHEY, CDR2 SMNVEV (reference sequence). For the CDR3, the DNA is TGTGCCAGCAGTTTATTGATGGGGAATGGCTACACCTTC. The encoded protein is CASSLLMGNGYTF.

The V call is TRBV7-2, the J call TRBJ2-1; either TRBD1 or TRBD2 may fit D (5 bases each). Trimming took off 0 bases at V and 2 bases at J, with 23 bases between the two ends. The CDR3 has 20 residues. Germline CDR1 reads SGHTA; CDR2 reads FQGNSA. CDR3 protein: CASSLAGFGEGLGPYNEQFF. The CDR3 DNA sequence: TGTGCCAGCAGCTTAGCAGGGTTCGGTGAGGGGCTGGGACCCTACAATGAGCAGTTCTTC.

The chain links TRBV10-3 to TRBJ2-3, with 9 bases lining up with TRBD2. The CDR3 sequence is 17 residues long. Germline trimming cut 0 bases from V and 3 bases from J; bases unmatched to any gene: 7. CDR1 and CDR2 from the germline V gene are ENHRY and SYGVKD. This CDR3 is CAISESGTAGGTDTQYF. CDR3 bases: TGTGCCATCAGTGAGTCGGGCACGGCGGGAGGGACAGATACGCAGTATTTT.

The gene calls are TRBV5-1 and TRBJ2-1, with TRBD1 as a possible D gene (5 bases). The CDR3 totals 15 residues. In germline, CDR1 is SGHRS, CDR2 YFSETQ. Trimming took off 4 bases at V and 5 bases at J, with 16 bases between the two ends. The CDR3 region is CASSPKTQGHNEQFF. The CDR3, as DNA: TGCGCCAGCAGCCCCAAAACCCAGGGCCACAATGAGCAGTTCTTC.

This clone turned up a few times. This rearrangement joins TRBV28 to TRBJ1-2, with 8 bases aligning to TRBD1. Germline V gene sequence: CDR1 MDHEN, CDR2 SYDVKM. V lost 5 bases, J lost 7 bases, and 12 bases stayed unmatched. There are 15 residues in the CDR3. The CDR3 region has the DNA TGTGCCAGCAGTACCCCGGGACAGGACGCTCGTGGCTACACCTTC. It is translated as CASSTPGQDARGYTF.

V gene TRBV9 combines with J gene TRBJ1-3, with D uncertain. The CDR3 spans 14 residues. The ends were cut back, 0 bases at V and 0 bases at J, with 4 bases in the middle. Germline-derived CDR1 and CDR2 are SGDLS and YYNGEE. The CDR3 loop is CASSVDGSGNTIYF. In DNA, the CDR3 is TGTGCCAGCAGCGTAGACGGCTCTGGAAACACCATATATTTT.